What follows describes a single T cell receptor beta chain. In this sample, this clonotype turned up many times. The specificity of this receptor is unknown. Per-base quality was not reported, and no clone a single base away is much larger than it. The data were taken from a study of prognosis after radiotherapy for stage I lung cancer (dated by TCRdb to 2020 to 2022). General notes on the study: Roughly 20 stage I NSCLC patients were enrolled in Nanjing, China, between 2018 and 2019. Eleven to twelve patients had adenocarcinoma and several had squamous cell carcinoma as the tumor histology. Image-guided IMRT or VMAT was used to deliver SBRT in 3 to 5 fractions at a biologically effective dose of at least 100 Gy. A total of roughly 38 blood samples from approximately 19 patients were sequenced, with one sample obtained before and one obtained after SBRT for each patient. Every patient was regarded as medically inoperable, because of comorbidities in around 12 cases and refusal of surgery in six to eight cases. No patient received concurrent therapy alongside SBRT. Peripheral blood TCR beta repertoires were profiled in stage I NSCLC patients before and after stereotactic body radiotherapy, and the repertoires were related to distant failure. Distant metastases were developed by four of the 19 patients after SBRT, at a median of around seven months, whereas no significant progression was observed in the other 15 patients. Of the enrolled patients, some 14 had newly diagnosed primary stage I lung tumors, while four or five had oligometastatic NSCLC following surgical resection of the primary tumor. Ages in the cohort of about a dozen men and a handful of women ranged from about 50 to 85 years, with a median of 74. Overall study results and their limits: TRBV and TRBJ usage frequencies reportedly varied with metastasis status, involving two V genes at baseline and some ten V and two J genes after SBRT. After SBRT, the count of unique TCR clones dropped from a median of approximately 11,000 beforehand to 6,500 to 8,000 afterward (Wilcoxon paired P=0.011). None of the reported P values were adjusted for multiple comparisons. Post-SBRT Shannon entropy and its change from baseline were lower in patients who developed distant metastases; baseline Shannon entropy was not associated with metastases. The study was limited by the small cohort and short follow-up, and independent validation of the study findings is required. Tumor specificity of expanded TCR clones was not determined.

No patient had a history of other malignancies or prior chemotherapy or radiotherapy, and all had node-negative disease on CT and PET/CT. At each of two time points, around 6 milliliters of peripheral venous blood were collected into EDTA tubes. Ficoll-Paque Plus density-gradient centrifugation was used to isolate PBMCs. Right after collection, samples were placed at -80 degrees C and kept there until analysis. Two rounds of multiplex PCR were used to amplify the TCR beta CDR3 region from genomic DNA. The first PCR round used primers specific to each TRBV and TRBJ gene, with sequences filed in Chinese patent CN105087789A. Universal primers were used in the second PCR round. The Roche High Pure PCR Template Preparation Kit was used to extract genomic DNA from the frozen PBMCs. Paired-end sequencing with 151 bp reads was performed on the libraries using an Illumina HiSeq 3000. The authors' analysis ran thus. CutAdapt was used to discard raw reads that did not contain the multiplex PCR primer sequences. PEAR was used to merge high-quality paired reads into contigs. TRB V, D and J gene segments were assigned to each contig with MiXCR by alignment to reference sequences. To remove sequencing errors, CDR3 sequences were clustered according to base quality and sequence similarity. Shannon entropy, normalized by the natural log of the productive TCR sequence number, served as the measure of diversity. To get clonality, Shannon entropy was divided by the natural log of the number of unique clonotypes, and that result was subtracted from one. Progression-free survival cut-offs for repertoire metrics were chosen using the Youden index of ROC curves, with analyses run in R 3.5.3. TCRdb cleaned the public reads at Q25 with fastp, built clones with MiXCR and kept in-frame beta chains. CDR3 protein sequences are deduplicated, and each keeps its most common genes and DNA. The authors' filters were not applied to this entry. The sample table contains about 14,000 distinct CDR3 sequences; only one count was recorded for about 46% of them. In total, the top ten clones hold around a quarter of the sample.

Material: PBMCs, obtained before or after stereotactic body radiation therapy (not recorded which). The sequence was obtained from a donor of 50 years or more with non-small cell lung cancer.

The CDR3 reads as follows: CASSYSGGGEGAYGYTF. The DNA sequence is given as TGTGCCAGCAGTTACTCCGGGGGGGGAGAGGGAGCCTATGGCTACACCTTC. Recombination connected TRBV6-2 or TRBV6-3 to TRBJ1-2; TRBD1 is perhaps the D gene, given 5 matching bases. Via the germline V gene, CDR1 is MNHEY and CDR2 SVGEGT. The CDR3 starts with the cysteine, ends with the phenylalanine, and has 17 residues. Solely the CDR3 DNA is kept, with 51 bases framed from the first base. A distance of 18 bases separates the germline ends of V and J, which lose 0 bases and 4 bases respectively.